This TCR beta chain stems from a study of CD8+ T cells in alopecia areata. Study context: For the treated group, dosing was oral tofacitinib at 5 to 10 mg twice daily. The tofacitinib course ran for 6 to 18 months and was followed by 6 months off drug.

The length of the CDR3 is 13 residues. Germline loops: CDR1 SGHTA, CDR2 FQGNSA. The treatment: oral pan-JAK inhibitor, 5-10 mg twice daily. This clone appeared a few times. The sequencing template was cDNA reverse transcribed from extracted RNA. Measured with immunoSEQ multiplex PCR; TCRdb has only the in-frame clones, and not every one. The top ten clones hold approximately 3.4% of a sample with 190,000 or so clones, 60% to 70% of them seen once. The clonotype comes from a human donor with alopecia areata. The J gene is TRBJ2-3, the V gene TRBV7-2, with D perhaps TRBD1 (5 bases). The sample in question was CD4+ T cells sorted from blood, obtained at week 4, from a patient treated with tofacitinib. CDR3 sequence (DNA): TGTGCTCTGGCACGGGCGAAGGGGGATACGCAGTATTTT. Protein product: CALARAKGDTQYF.